This T cell receptor (beta chain) was retrieved from a study of T cells in Graves' hyperthyroidism and ophthalmopathy. Germline V lookup: CDR1 PRHDT, CDR2 FYEKMQ (reference sequence). This CDR3 is built from 13 residues. Unmatched junction bases numbered 7, after V lost 7 bases and J lost 5 bases. Researchers amplified the TCR beta CDR3 regions from RNA transcripts. Primed by the HTBI set, a first-round RT-PCR was run on the TCR CDR3. TCRdb recomputed calls from the multiplex PCR reads with MiXCR, one row per CDR3 protein. The repertoire includes 650,000 to 750,000 distinct CDR3 sequences, less than 15% of them detected once, and more than 8.5% sits in the top ten.

The clonotype originates from a woman under 30 with Graves' hyperthyroidism. The material sequenced was blood. The chain carries TRBV13 and TRBJ2-5; TRBD2 aligns across 7 bases. DNA of the CDR3: TGTGCCAGCATCTCACGGGGAGGGGAGACCCAGTACTTC. It codes for CASISRGGETQYF.